This is a list of T cell receptor beta chains from one sample in a study of human T cells and chemical hapten exposure. A single record per CDR3 protein comes from TCRdb applying MiXCR to the RACE reads. Of about 120,000 distinct CDR3 sequences listed, about an eighth are singletons. The specimen was whole blood, collected in connection with sensitization to the hapten diphenylcyclopropenone (DPC). The receptors were sampled from a woman aged 45-59 years with alopecia areata. Some clones in this sample may be carry-over from other donors' samples. CDR3s include the opening cysteine and the closing phenylalanine or tryptophan. Fields, in order: J gene, D gene, V gene, clone size, CDR3 length, CDR3 protein, CDR3 DNA. A D gene is named only where the DNA matches it firmly. Only part of the rows carry a size: once, few, many, or a class if the clone is expanded.

TRBJ1-5 | - | TRBV2 | few | 15 | CASSEGFYSNQPQHF | TGTGCCAGCAGTGAGGGTTTTTATAGCAATCAGCCCCAGCATTTT
TRBJ1-5 | - | TRBV2 | many | 15 | CASSGQGNSNQPQHF | TGTGCCAGCAGTGGCCAGGGAAATAGCAATCAGCCCCAGCATTTT
TRBJ2-7 | - | TRBV3-1 | many | 12 | CASSQSNLEQYF | TGTGCCAGCAGCCAATCTAACCTGGAGCAGTACTTC
TRBJ2-3 | TRBD2 | TRBV15 | few | 18 | CATSRPLGSGDFTDTQYF | TGTGCCACCAGCAGACCCCTGGGTAGCGGGGACTTCACAGATACGCAGTATTTT
TRBJ2-5 | - | TRBV11-2 | few | 13 | CASSLGSQETQYF | TGTGCCAGCAGCTTGGGCAGCCAAGAGACCCAGTACTTC
TRBJ1-2 | - | TRBV7-9 | - | 12 | CASSLGGYGYTF | TGTGCCAGCAGTCTAGGGGGCTATGGCTACACCTTC
TRBJ2-7 | - | TRBV4-1 | many | 16 | CASSQEWTGSSYEQYF | TGCGCCAGCAGCCAAGAATGGACTGGAAGCTCCTACGAGCAGTACTTC
TRBJ1-6 | TRBD1 | TRBV2 | - | 14 | CASREGTANSPLHF | TGTGCCAGCAGGGAAGGGACAGCTAATTCACCCCTCCACTTT
TRBJ1-4 | - | TRBV3-1 | many | 12 | CAAGSLDEKLFF | TGTGCCGCGGGGAGTTTAGACGAAAAACTGTTTTTT
TRBJ2-3 | TRBD2 | TRBV6-5 | - | 17 | CASTPSSGYPSTDTQYF | TGTGCCAGCACCCCGAGTAGCGGGTACCCTAGCACAGATACGCAGTATTTT
TRBJ1-1 | - | TRBV29-1 | - | 12 | CSVSGMNTEAFF | TGCAGCGTTTCAGGGATGAACACTGAAGCTTTCTTT